A single sample gave rise to the 3 T cell receptor beta chains below, sequenced in a study of Tregs in tolerant kidney transplant recipients. The repertoire was sequenced with immunoSEQ multiplex PCR; TCRdb's copy has only in-frame clones and lacks some. The data hold tens of thousands of clones, with roughly 84% observed a single time. Sequences were obtained from CD4+ T cells from blood. These receptors were collected from a human donor in good health.

This chain connects TRBV5-1 to TRBJ1-3; D remains unclear. V gave up 5 bases and J gave up 0 bases, with 12 bases separating them. CDR3 length: 15 amino acids. From germline, CDR1 is SGHRS and CDR2 YFSETQ. CDR3 region: CASRMGSGSGNTIYF. In DNA form, the CDR3 reads TGCGCCAGCAGAATGGGATCCGGCTCTGGAAACACCATATATTTT.

The V gene is TRBV18, the J gene TRBJ1-6; 7 nucleotides agree with TRBD1. In germline, CDR1 is KGHSH, CDR2 LQKENI. This CDR3 spans 14 amino acids. Germline trimming cut 6 bases from V and 4 bases from J; bases unmatched to any gene: 3. CDR3: CASSSGQYNSPLHF. The CDR3, as DNA: TGTGCCAGCTCGTCGGGACAGTATAATTCACCCCTCCACTTT.

This clone was seen once. The V gene is TRBV5-6, the J gene TRBJ1-5, with TRBD1 matching over 7 bases. Trimming removed 4 bases from V and 3 bases from J; junction bases left unmatched: 7. The CDR3 length is 15 residues. Germline CDR1 is SGHDT and CDR2 is YYEEEE. CDR3 amino acids: CASSQLDRDNQPQHF. The CDR3 nucleotides are TGTGCCAGCAGCCAGCTCGACAGGGACAATCAGCCCCAGCATTTT.